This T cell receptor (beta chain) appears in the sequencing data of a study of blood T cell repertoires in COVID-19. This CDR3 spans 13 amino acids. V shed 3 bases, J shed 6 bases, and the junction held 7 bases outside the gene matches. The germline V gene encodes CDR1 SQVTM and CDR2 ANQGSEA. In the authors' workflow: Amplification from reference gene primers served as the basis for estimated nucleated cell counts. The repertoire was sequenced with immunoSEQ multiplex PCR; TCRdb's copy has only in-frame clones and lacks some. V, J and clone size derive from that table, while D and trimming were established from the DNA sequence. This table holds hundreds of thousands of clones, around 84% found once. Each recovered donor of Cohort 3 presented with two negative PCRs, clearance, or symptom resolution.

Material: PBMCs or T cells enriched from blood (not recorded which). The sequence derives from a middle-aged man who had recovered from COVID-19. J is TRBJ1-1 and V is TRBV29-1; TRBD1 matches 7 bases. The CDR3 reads CSVENRGRSEAFF. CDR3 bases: TGCAGCGTTGAGAACAGGGGACGGTCTGAAGCTTTCTTT.